This T cell receptor beta chain was recovered during a study of T cell responses to AZD1222 COVID-19 vaccine. Study-wide results and caveats: There were repertoire samples only from the period after the peak T cell response.

Generated by immunoSEQ multiplex PCR, the TCRdb table keeps only in-frame clones and is missing some. The sample has approximately 100,000 clones; 75% to 90% are singletons. A remark on this clone: Its antigen is as yet unknown.

This clonotype originated in an adult in good health. Sequenced here: peripheral blood, sampled on day 0 of AZD1222 vaccination.

CDR3 loop: CASSPDGETQYF. The CDR3 nucleotides are TGTGCCAGCTCACCAGACGGAGAGACCCAGTACTTC. The chain has TRBV18 and TRBJ2-5; D remains ambiguous. Germline values: CDR1 KGHSH, CDR2 LQKENI. Trimming stripped 2 bases from V and 4 bases from J, with 5 bases between. CDR3 length equals 12 residues.